This T cell receptor beta chain was profiled in a study of blood T cell repertoires in COVID-19. Germline CDR1 and CDR2: SGHVS and FQNEAQ. The CDR3 is made up of 15 amino acids. After removal of 4 bases from V and 2 bases from J, the junction contained 4 bases not matched to a gene. The repertoire was sequenced with immunoSEQ multiplex PCR; TCRdb's copy has only in-frame clones and lacks some. The table includes approximately 98,000 clones, around 86% detected once. This rearrangement joins TRBV7-8 to TRBJ2-3, with 9 bases lining up with TRBD1. Sequenced input: peripheral blood. The receptor was derived from a woman in her 70s with acute or convalescent COVID-19. The CDR3 here is CASSSDRGYTDTQYF. The CDR3 DNA reads TGTGCCAGCAGCTCCGACAGGGGGTACACAGATACGCAGTATTTT.